This TCR beta chain was profiled in a study of yellow fever vaccine responses in identical twins. To note about this clonotype: As yet, its antigen is unknown.

Each CDR3 protein gets one entry after TCRdb re-called the RT-PCR reads with MiXCR. The sample includes under 4,000 distinct CDR3 sequences, over 75% seen only once; the top ten take 2.7%. Regarding the study as a whole: Among the twins, the vaccine T cell response reportedly seemed partly convergent and partly personalized.

The germline V gene has CDR1 SGHNT and CDR2 YYREEE (reference sequence). The CDR3 consists of 16 residues. Between the trimmed V and J ends, which lost 3 bases and 5 bases, there was a span of 17 bases. J is TRBJ2-2 and V is TRBV5-4; D possibly corresponds to TRBD2 (5 bases). The sample here was T cells from blood (PBMCs), unsorted or a sorted subset (not recorded which), taken before or after yellow fever vaccination (not recorded which). The sequence derives from a woman aged 18-30 years who received the yellow fever vaccine. CDR3 residues: CASSSDGGSRTGELFF. The CDR3 bases are TGTGCCAGCAGCTCCGATGGTGGGAGCCGTACCGGGGAGCTGTTTTTT. The whole variable domain, filled in from reference TRBV5-4 and TRBJ2-2, reads ETGVTQSPTHLIKTRGQQVTLRCSSQSGHNTVSWYQQALGQGPQFIFQYYREEENGRGNFPPRFSGLQFPNYSSELNVNALELDDSALYLCASSSDGGSRTGELFFGEGSRLTVL.